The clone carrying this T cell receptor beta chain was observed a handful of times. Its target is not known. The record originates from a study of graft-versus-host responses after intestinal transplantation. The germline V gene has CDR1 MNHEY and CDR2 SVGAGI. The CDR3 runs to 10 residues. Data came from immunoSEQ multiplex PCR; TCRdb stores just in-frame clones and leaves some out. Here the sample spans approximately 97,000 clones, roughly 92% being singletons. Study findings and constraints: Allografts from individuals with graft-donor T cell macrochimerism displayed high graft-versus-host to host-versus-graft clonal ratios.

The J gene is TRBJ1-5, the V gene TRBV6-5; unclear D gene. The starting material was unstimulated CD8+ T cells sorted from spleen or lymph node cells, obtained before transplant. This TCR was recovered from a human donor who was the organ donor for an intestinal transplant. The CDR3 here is CAIKQWPQHF. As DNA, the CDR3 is TGTGCGATCAAACAGTGGCCCCAGCATTTT.